This T cell receptor (beta chain) is drawn from a study of T-cell memory formation after mild COVID-19 (dated by TCRdb to the early 2020s). Study-wide context: Most TCR sequence clusters were specific to one of the two donors. The cohort comprised two young, previously healthy adult volunteers, one female and one male. Longitudinal TCRalpha and TCRbeta repertoire sequencing tracked T-cell clones expanding and contracting after mild COVID-19 in two donors.

A word on this clonotype: Its antigen target is currently unknown. Base qualities are missing; no much larger clone stands one base away.

Ficoll-Paque density gradient centrifugation was used to isolate PBMCs. General study outcomes and caveats: Clones contracting from day 15 to 85 had balanced CD4/CD8 phenotypes, while a second wave expanding from day 15 to 37 was biased towards CD4+. The second-wave clones that peaked on day 37 were not confirmed to be SARS-CoV-2 specific. Contracting CD4+ clones turned up mainly in the CM and EM memory subsets, whereas EMRA was where CD8+ clones were enriched. Some responding clones were found in pre-infection memory, which suggests that pre-existing cross-reactive memory T cells took part in the SARS-CoV-2 response. The study included only two mild cases, and larger cohorts that include severe cases with pre-infection samples were judged to be necessary.

CDR1 and CDR2, per the germline V gene, are LGHNA and YNFKEQ. Relative to germline, V is missing 1 base and J is missing 1 base, with 1 base of the junction outside any gene match. Counted from cysteine to phenylalanine, this CDR3 has 16 amino acids. The entry retains the CDR3 DNA only, 48 bases that are in frame from base 1. The run used an Illumina NovaSeq 6000. Using 5'RACE with constant-segment primers, TCRalpha and TCRbeta cDNA libraries were constructed, with sample barcodes and unique molecular identifiers added in the process. RNA was extracted from every sample with Trizol reagent. Amplification of the libraries took two PCR steps, and the second step added a second sample barcode plus Illumina TruSeq adapters. Sequencing of the libraries was done on an Illumina NovaSeq, producing 2 x 150 bp paired-end reads. The paper's processing steps were these. Demultiplexing of reads and collapsing into UMI-guided consensus sequences were performed with migec v1.2.7. Using mixcr v2.1.11, UMI consensuses were aligned to TRA and TRB V and J templates and then assembled into clonotypes. A clonotype was counted as expanded or contracted only if both edgeR and NoisET called the change significant, with noise models trained on biological replicates. edgeR calls used a false discovery rate-adjusted p below 0.01 and a log2 fold-change threshold of 1. As an exploratory analysis of dynamics, PCA with hierarchical clustering was applied to max-normalized trajectories of the 1000 most abundant clonotypes. Separately sequenced CD4+ and CD8+ repertoires were used to assign a CD4 or CD8 phenotype to each responding clone. TCRdb trimmed the raw reads at Q25, called clones with MiXCR and kept productive beta chains. Every distinct CDR3 protein forms one entry, paired with its most common genes and DNA. TCRdb, rather than the study authors, made the V and J calls. This sample holds roughly 550,000 distinct CDR3 sequences; around 21% were observed only once. Clones ranked in the top ten supply roughly an eighth of the sample.

This chain joins TRBV4-2 to TRBJ2-2; a stretch of 9 junction bases matches TRBD2. Sequencing was performed on PBMCs or a T cell subset sorted from them (not recorded which). The TCR was taken from an adult woman who had mild COVID-19 (a few samples of this study predate the infection). The sample titles of this study are shuffled in the database, so cell type and time point are left out; the donor was told from shared clones. The nucleotide sequence is given as TGTGCCAGCAGCCAAGTGACTAGCGGGAACACCGGGGAGCTGTTTTTT. It codes for CASSQVTSGNTGELFF.